This TCR beta chain was found in a study of blood T cell repertoires in COVID-19. Overall study: Donors in the United States, Italy and Spain gave samples during acute or convalescent COVID-19.

The CDR3 is 14 residues long. Germline V gives CDR1 LGHDT, CDR2 YNNKEL (reference sequence). Trimming took 1 base from V and 1 from J, leaving 7 bases between them. There are a few counts of this clone. In the authors' workflow: Reference gene primers were amplified, and this amplification served to estimate nucleated cell counts. Clones were sequenced by immunoSEQ multiplex PCR, and TCRdb holds only the in-frame ones, with some missing. From that table come the V and J calls and clone size; the DNA was used to work out D and trimming. Seen here are approximately 300,000 clones, about 89% observed once, and the top ten hold about 0.8%.

V usage is TRBV3-1 (or the pseudogene TRBV3-2) and J usage is TRBJ1-1; D remains ambiguous. The sample consisted of peripheral blood. This receptor was obtained from a man aged 30 to 39 with acute or convalescent COVID-19. In DNA form, the CDR3 reads TGTGCCAGCAGCCAAGGTCTAACGAACACTGAAGCTTTCTTT. Translation: CASSQGLTNTEAFF.